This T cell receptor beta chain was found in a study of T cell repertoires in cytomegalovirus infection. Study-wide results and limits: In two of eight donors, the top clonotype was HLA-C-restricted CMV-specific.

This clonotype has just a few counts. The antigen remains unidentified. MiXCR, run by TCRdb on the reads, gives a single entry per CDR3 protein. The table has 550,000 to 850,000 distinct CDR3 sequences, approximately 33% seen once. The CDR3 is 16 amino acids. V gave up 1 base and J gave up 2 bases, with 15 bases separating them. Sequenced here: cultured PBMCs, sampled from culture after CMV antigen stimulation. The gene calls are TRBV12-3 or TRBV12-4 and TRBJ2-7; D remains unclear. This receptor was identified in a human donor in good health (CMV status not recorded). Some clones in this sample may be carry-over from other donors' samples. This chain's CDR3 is CASSLVPGQEAYEQYF. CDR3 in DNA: TGTGCCAGCAGTTTAGTCCCTGGCCAGGAAGCCTACGAGCAGTACTTC.